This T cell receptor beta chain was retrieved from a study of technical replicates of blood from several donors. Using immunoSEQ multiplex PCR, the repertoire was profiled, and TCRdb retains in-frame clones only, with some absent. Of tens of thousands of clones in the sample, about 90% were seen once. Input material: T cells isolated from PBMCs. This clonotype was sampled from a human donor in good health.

CDR3 residues: CSVQGIQTQYF. In DNA, the CDR3 is TGCAGCGTTCAGGGGATACAGACCCAGTACTTC. The V call is TRBV29-1, the J call TRBJ2-5, with D perhaps matching TRBD1 (6 bases). The CDR3 extends over 11 amino acids. The germline gives CDR1 SQVTM, CDR2 ANQGSEA. Trimming took 5 bases from V and 6 from J, leaving 10 bases between them.